This T cell receptor beta chain was profiled in a study of metastatic and nonmetastatic thyroid tumors. Study context: For malignant and benign thyroid patients, tumor or nodule tissue and blood were the sources whose repertoires were compared. Points from the study as a whole: Versus benign nodules, malignant thyroid tumors reportedly had significantly higher TCR beta diversity, in blood and tumor.

For this clone: Its antigen is unknown. The conserved phenylalanine or tryptophan is not found at the CDR3 terminus, so this likely reflects a read error.

V dropped 2 bases and J dropped 4 bases, with 9 bases sitting between them. Germline CDR1 MNHNS, CDR2 SASEGT. This CDR3 region has 13 residues. TCRdb re-analyzed the PCR reads through MiXCR. The sample holds 20,000 to 30,000 clones; roughly a quarter are singletons and the top ten take 12%. Until they underwent thyroid surgery, no patient had received any treatment. This TCR came from a male donor with papillary thyroid cancer or a benign thyroid nodule (not recorded which). Some clones in this sample may be carry-over from other donors' samples. The sequenced sample was tumor tissue. The chain employs TRBV6-1 and TRBJ2-7; D unclear. The CDR3 region has the DNA TGTGCCAGCAGTGAACATCACGGATACGAGCAGTACTAC. Its translation: CASSEHHGYEQYY.